The present entry profiles one TCR beta chain with its context. The sample is drawn from a study of shared clonotypes between healthy human individuals. Donors comprised healthy HIV-negative adults lacking recent acute infections or vaccinations. Unsorted PBMC DNA was run through sequencing on ten immunoSEQ deep assay plates. Generated by immunoSEQ multiplex PCR, the TCRdb table keeps only in-frame clones and is missing some. The sample includes under 600,000 clones, roughly four fifths of them seen just once. The CDR3 is 15 residues long. Germline-derived CDR1 and CDR2 are SGDLS and YYNGEE. The ends were cut back, 2 bases at V and 1 base at J, with 11 bases in the middle.

The chain links TRBV9 to TRBJ2-3; tentatively, D is TRBD1 (5 bases). The TCR comes from a woman aged 40-49 years in good health. Some clones in this sample may be carry-over from other donors' samples. The specimen was PBMCs. The CDR3 DNA sequence: TGTGCCAGCAGCGTTTTGGCACAGGGCACAGATACGCAGTATTTT. Its protein is CASSVLAQGTDTQYF.